This is a list of T cell receptor beta chains from one sample in a study of response to subunit inactivated influenza vaccine. Each CDR3 protein is one row after TCRdb ran MiXCR on the RT-PCR reads. The data show 400,000 to 650,000 distinct CDR3 sequences, around 7.7% seen once. Sequenced material: PBMCs from blood, taken around 25 months after vaccination. The receptors shown here come from a man between 45 and 75 years old who received an inactivated influenza vaccine. Both conserved end residues are part of each CDR3. The D gene is left open where the match is weak. The size field is filled for only some rows; it gives once, few, many or a size class.

j_call,d_call,v_call,clone_size,cdr3_aa,cdr3_nt
TRBJ2-5,NA,TRBV29-1,NA,CSVFAVVRETQYF,TGCAGCGTTTTCGCAGTTGTCAGAGAGACCCAGTACTTC
TRBJ2-5,NA,TRBV12-3/TRBV12-4,few,CASRREGAQYF,TGTGCCAGCCGTCGCGAGGGGGCCCAGTACTTC
TRBJ2-5,TRBD2,TRBV6-1,few,CASRDIQGSGKTQYF,TGTGCCAGCAGAGATATACAGGGTAGCGGGAAGACCCAGTACTTC
TRBJ1-1,NA,TRBV29-1,NA,CSPHGVAEAFF,TGCAGCCCCCATGGGGTGGCTGAAGCTTTCTTT
TRBJ2-2,TRBD2,TRBV20-1,NA,CSARDFTSGETGELFF,TGCAGTGCTAGAGACTTCACTAGCGGGGAAACCGGGGAGCTGTTTTTT
TRBJ2-1,NA,TRBV7-9,many,CAFQSRGYNEQFF,TGTGCCTTCCAGAGCAGAGGATACAATGAGCAGTTCTTC
TRBJ2-2,TRBD1,TRBV29-1,many,CSVASGTGVGELFF,TGCAGCGTTGCCTCCGGGACAGGGGTCGGGGAGCTGTTTTTT
TRBJ2-2,NA,TRBV12-3/TRBV12-4,NA,CASKADREGGLNTGELFF,TGTGCCAGCAAAGCGGACAGGGAGGGGGGTTTGAACACCGGGGAGCTGTTTTTT
TRBJ2-4,NA,TRBV20-1,many,CSARRATGKNIQYF,TGCAGTGCTAGGAGGGCGACCGGCAAAAACATTCAGTACTTC
TRBJ2-6,NA,TRBV29-1,many,CSARLNSGANVLTF,TGCAGCGCCCGATTAAACTCTGGGGCCAACGTCCTGACTTTC
TRBJ2-2,TRBD1,TRBV6-5,many,CASSYSAGQGARTGELFF,TGTGCCAGCAGTTACTCTGCGGGACAGGGGGCAAGAACCGGGGAGCTGTTTTTT
TRBJ2-1,TRBD2,TRBV7-8,NA,CASSLPGLVANEQFF,TGTGCCAGCAGCTTACCGGGACTAGTAGCAAATGAGCAGTTCTTC
TRBJ1-2,NA,TRBV12-3/TRBV12-4,few,CASSLAGSAAEGYTF,TGTGCCAGCAGTTTAGCAGGCTCAGCGGCCGAAGGCTACACCTTC
TRBJ1-1,NA,TRBV20-1,NA,CSARGWQESLMNTEAFF,TGCAGTGCTAGAGGTTGGCAGGAGTCTCTCATGAACACTGAAGCTTTCTTT
TRBJ2-1,NA,TRBV6-4,NA,CASSVDRYNEQFF,TGTGCCAGCAGTGTAGACCGATACAATGAGCAGTTCTTC
TRBJ2-2,NA,TRBV5-1,few,CASSHPLGVTGTGELFF,TGCGCCAGCAGCCACCCCTTGGGGGTTACGGGCACCGGGGAGCTGTTTTTT
TRBJ2-7,NA,TRBV10-3,many,CAISETGPNEQYF,TGTGCCATCAGTGAGACAGGCCCCAACGAGCAGTACTTC
TRBJ1-2,NA,TRBV20-1,NA,CSAATGRGYGYTF,TGCAGTGCCGCAACGGGCAGGGGCTATGGCTACACCTTC
TRBJ1-5,NA,TRBV20-1,NA,CSAHPVLEVDSNQPQHF,TGCAGTGCTCACCCGGTTCTGGAAGTGGACAGCAATCAGCCCCAGCATTTT
TRBJ1-4,NA,TRBV20-1,NA,CSAIGSGGEKLFF,TGCAGTGCTATAGGGTCGGGAGGGGAAAAACTGTTTTTT
TRBJ2-7,TRBD2,TRBV20-1,NA,CSARVRGGYEQYF,TGCAGTGCTAGAGTTCGGGGGGGGTACGAGCAGTACTTC
TRBJ1-5,NA,TRBV28,few,CASSLLSGAWAQPQHF,TGTGCCAGCAGTTTATTGTCAGGGGCTTGGGCTCAGCCCCAGCATTTT
TRBJ2-3,TRBD2,TRBV5-5,few,CASSSMGLGKTDTQYF,TGTGCCAGCAGCTCAATGGGACTAGGGAAAACAGATACGCAGTATTTT
TRBJ1-3,NA,TRBV10-3,few,CASSVSENTIYF,TGTGCCAGCTCCGTTTCGGAAAACACCATATATTTT
TRBJ1-1,NA,TRBV9,few,CASSPPRGAGAFF,TGTGCCAGCAGCCCCCCCCGGGGGGCGGGGGCTTTCTTT
TRBJ1-1,TRBD1,TRBV7-9,few,CASKGQGRTEAFF,TGTGCCAGCAAGGGACAGGGGCGGACTGAAGCTTTCTTT
TRBJ2-1,TRBD2,TRBV3-1,many,CASRTSGGFEQFF,TGTGCCAGCAGAACTAGCGGGGGCTTTGAGCAGTTCTTC
TRBJ2-1,NA,TRBV7-8,few,CASSQDHSYNEQFF,TGTGCCAGCAGCCAGGACCATTCCTACAATGAGCAGTTCTTC
TRBJ2-1,NA,TRBV12-3/TRBV12-4,many,CASSFGGTSYNEQFF,TGTGCCAGCAGTTTTGGCGGAACCTCCTACAATGAGCAGTTCTTC
TRBJ2-1,TRBD1,TRBV5-5,NA,CASSLGGTGSDDF,TGTGCCAGCAGCTTGGGGGGGACAGGGAGCGACGATTTC
TRBJ1-5,TRBD1,TRBV29-1,NA,CSVAAGTGQPQHF,TGCAGCGTCGCAGCGGGGACAGGGCAGCCCCAGCATTTT
TRBJ2-7,TRBD1,TRBV20-1,NA,CSARALDRGIYEQYF,TGCAGTGCTAGAGCCCTTGACAGGGGGATATACGAGCAGTACTTC
TRBJ1-2,NA,TRBV12-3/TRBV12-4,NA,CAISRQARYGYTF,TGTGCCATCTCAAGACAGGCCAGATATGGCTACACCTTC
TRBJ2-2,TRBD2,TRBV29-1,NA,CSSGLAGGLTGELFF,TGCAGCTCAGGACTAGCGGGGGGGCTCACCGGGGAGCTGTTTTTT
TRBJ1-5,NA,TRBV7-8,NA,CASTTDGPQHF,TGTGCCAGCACGACGGACGGGCCCCAGCATTTT
TRBJ1-2,NA,TRBV12-3/TRBV12-4,NA,CASSLYRDNGYTF,TGTGCCAGCAGTCTCTACCGGGACAACGGCTACACCTTC
TRBJ2-3,NA,TRBV12-3/TRBV12-4,many,CASSQTSPPTDTQYF,TGTGCCAGCAGTCAAACGTCCCCTCCGACAGATACGCAGTATTTT
TRBJ2-1,TRBD1,TRBV5-1,NA,CASSLGARGRMFEQFF,TGCGCCAGCAGCTTGGGGGCCAGGGGGCGCATGTTTGAGCAGTTCTTC
TRBJ2-7,TRBD2,TRBV5-1,few,CASSLSSGRVSYEQYF,TGCGCCAGCAGCTTGTCTTCCGGGAGGGTCTCCTACGAGCAGTACTTC
TRBJ2-1,NA,TRBV5-1,many,CASSRRGVDALDLDEQFF,TGCGCCAGCAGCCGCAGGGGAGTAGACGCCCTAGACCTTGATGAGCAGTTCTTC
TRBJ2-2,TRBD1,TRBV28,few,CASSFPTGTGGGTGELFF,TGTGCCAGCAGTTTCCCGACCGGGACAGGGGGTGGTACCGGGGAGCTGTTTTTT
TRBJ2-3,NA,TRBV9,NA,CASSVAGDSTDTQYF,TGTGCCAGCAGCGTAGCTGGCGATAGCACAGATACGCAGTATTTT
TRBJ2-3,NA,TRBV6-6,NA,CAGGTSTDTQYF,TGTGCCGGGGGCACTAGCACAGATACGCAGTATTTT
TRBJ2-4,NA,TRBV28,many,CASSLGSAKNIQYF,TGTGCCAGCAGTCTTGGGTCAGCCAAAAACATTCAGTACTTC
TRBJ1-5,TRBD1,TRBV6-2/TRBV6-3,few,CASSKIPGQTDQPQHF,TGTGCCAGCAGTAAAATACCGGGACAGACAGATCAGCCCCAGCATTTT
TRBJ1-4,NA,TRBV11-2,many,CASSPPSDNEKLFF,TGTGCCAGCAGCCCCCCTAGCGATAATGAAAAACTGTTTTTT
TRBJ2-3,NA,TRBV27,many,CASRDGPDTQYF,TGTGCCAGCCGGGATGGGCCAGATACGCAGTATTTT
TRBJ2-7,NA,TRBV9,few,CASSVALGSGNEQYF,TGTGCCAGCAGCGTAGCTCTTGGGAGTGGGAACGAGCAGTACTTC
TRBJ2-2,TRBD1,TRBV28,few,CASRYGTATGELFF,TGTGCCAGCAGATATGGGACAGCCACCGGGGAGCTGTTTTTT
TRBJ2-7,TRBD2,TRBV5-1,many,CASSLAGGESEQYF,TGCGCCAGCAGCCTAGCGGGAGGGGAATCCGAGCAGTACTTC
TRBJ2-1,TRBD1,TRBV24-1,few,CATSDWSGGNEQFF,TGTGCCACCAGTGATTGGTCAGGGGGCAATGAGCAGTTCTTC
TRBJ2-1,TRBD1,TRBV5-1,many,CASSFRDRGQDQFF,TGCGCCAGCAGCTTCCGGGACAGAGGCCAGGATCAGTTCTTC
TRBJ1-3,NA,TRBV7-9,NA,CASSQNYGNTIYF,TGTGCCAGCAGCCAAAATTATGGAAACACCATATATTTT
TRBJ2-1,NA,TRBV24-1,many,CATSDFYEQFF,TGTGCCACCAGTGATTTTTATGAGCAGTTCTTC